The sequence of this T cell receptor (beta chain) was determined in a study of CD8+CD57+ T cells in acquired aplastic anemia listed by TCRdb under 2018. About the investigation overall: On average, sorted CD4+ and CD8+ cells yielded around 3.5 ug of extracted DNA, with a range of roughly 0.18 to 27.4 ug. What the work shows at the level of the full study, not this receptor alone: Twenty-nine CD8+ CDR3 sequences were found in both patients and controls but appeared to be highly expressed in patients and within the immunodominant clones of the patients. No significant difference in CD8+ Simpson's diversity was found between patients and healthy controls (P=0.060).

TCR beta VDJ combination and CDR3 sequence profiling used genomic DNA as the template. An Illumina HiSeq 2000 was the platform used for TCR repertoire sequencing. Under the source paper's analysis protocol: Repertoires were assessed using TRBV/TRBJ rearrangement plots, CDR3 size and DJ length profiles, and Simpson's diversity index. The most abundant DNA sequence in the deep sequencing data was defined as the immunodominant clone. CDR3 amino acid sequences were checked for sharing between subjects and were compared against published repertoires and the VDJdb database. The public reads were reprocessed in TCRdb via fastp at Q25 and MiXCR, keeping in-frame beta chains. Rows are unified per CDR3 protein, each entry keeping the most common DNA and genes. The V and J calls reflect TCRdb's pipeline rather than the authors' work. The table for this sample lists 150,000 to 200,000 distinct CDR3 sequences; 55% to 70% of them were counted only once. The top ten hold 40% to 55% of the sample.

As regards this clonotype: The target of this receptor is not known. One base away there is no much larger clone; base qualities are not given.

CDR1 PRHDT and CDR2 FYEKMQ are derived from the germline V gene (reference sequence). Inclusive of the bounding cysteine and phenylalanine, the CDR3 is 14 residues long. The retained sequence is limited to the CDR3, 42 bases, with the frame set at the first base. For this chain, trimming is 6 bases at the V end and 6 bases at the J end, and the number of junction bases without a gene match is 5. In the study, sorted CD4+ and CD8+ blood T cells from patients with severe aplastic anemia and from healthy subjects underwent deep sequencing of TCR repertoires. Ficoll-Paque density gradient centrifugation was used to isolate peripheral blood mononuclear cells. Before DNA extraction, CD4+ and CD8+ T cells were sorted with FACS or magnetic beads.

The sequence links TRBV13 to TRBJ1-6, with 7 bases aligning to TRBD1. This TCR was recovered from a human donor with severe aplastic anemia or a healthy control (not recorded which). Sequenced input: sorted CD4+, CD8+, or CD8+CD57+ T cells (not recorded which) from PBMCs. In nucleotide form, the sequence is TGTGCCAGCAGGGGGACAGATTCTAATTCACCCCTCCACTTT. Its protein product is CASRGTDSNSPLHF.